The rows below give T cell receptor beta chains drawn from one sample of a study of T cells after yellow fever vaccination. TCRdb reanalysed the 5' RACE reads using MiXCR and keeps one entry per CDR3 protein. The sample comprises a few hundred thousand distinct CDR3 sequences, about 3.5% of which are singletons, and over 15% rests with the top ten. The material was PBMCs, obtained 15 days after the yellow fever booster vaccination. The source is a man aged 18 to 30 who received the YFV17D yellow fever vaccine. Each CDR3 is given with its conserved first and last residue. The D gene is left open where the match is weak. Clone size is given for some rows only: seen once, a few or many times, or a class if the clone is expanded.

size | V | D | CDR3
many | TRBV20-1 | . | CSASPPLGGPVGETQYF
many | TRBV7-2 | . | CASSVRDSGDEQFF
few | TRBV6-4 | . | CASSDVGSGFYNEQFF
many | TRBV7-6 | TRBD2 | CASSPLEAGVETQYF
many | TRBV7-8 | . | CASSLAGGRGFF
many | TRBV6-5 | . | CASSDYGTRSLF
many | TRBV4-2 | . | CASSQTEGGLGPQHF
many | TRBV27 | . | CASSSPAYTQYF
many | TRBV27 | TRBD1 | CASSLRTGLAYEQYF
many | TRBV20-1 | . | CSAGRLGTGELFF
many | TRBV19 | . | CASGVATDNQPQHF
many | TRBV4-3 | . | CASSQPSLDGYQPQHF
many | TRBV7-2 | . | CASSLASGVETQYF
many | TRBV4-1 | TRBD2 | CASSQESSGGALEQFF
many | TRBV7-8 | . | CASSWDAYNEQFF
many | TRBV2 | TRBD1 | CASRYRGHRDGYTF
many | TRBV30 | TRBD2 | CAWSLTSGHQETQYF
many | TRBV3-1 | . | CASSLRRLGANVLTF
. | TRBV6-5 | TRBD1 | CASSPLHLGQGTRQPQHF
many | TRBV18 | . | CASCPGSNQPQHF
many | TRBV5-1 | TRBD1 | CASSNRIRTGPTDTQYF
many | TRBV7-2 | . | CASSPTTSTDTQYF
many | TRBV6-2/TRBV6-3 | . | CASIRRIDGPLETQYF
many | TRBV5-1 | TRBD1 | CASSFRTGGTEAFF
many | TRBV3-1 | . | CASSALGTGELFF
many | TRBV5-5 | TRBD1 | CASSLPGQGIYEQYF
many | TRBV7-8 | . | CASSLWTDEQFF
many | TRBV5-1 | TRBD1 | CASSRDRGDYEQYF